Listed below are T cell receptor beta chains from one sample, sequenced in a study of CD8+ T cells in alopecia areata. Using immunoSEQ multiplex PCR, the repertoire was profiled, and TCRdb retains in-frame clones only, with some absent. The sample includes about 110,000 clones, 50% to 60% of them seen just once. Material: NKG2D-low CD8+ T cells sorted from blood. Receptor source: a human donor with alopecia areata. Both conserved end residues are part of each CDR3. The D gene is left open where the match is weak. Clone size appears in some rows only: once, few, many, or a class for an expanded clone.

TRBV19	.	TRBJ1-1	.	TGTGCCAGTAGGGACGGTGCGAACACTGAAGCTTTCTTT	CASRDGANTEAFF
TRBV30	.	TRBJ2-7	.	TGTGCCTGGAGCCCCCTTACACTGTACGAGCAGTACTTC	CAWSPLTLYEQYF
TRBV5-6	.	TRBJ2-7	TRBD1	TGTGCCAGCAGCTTTCCGACAGGGGGTGCCGAGCAGTACTTC	CASSFPTGGAEQYF
TRBV7-9	few	TRBJ1-2	TRBD1	TGTGCGGGGGACAGACAACGCTATGGCTACACCTTC	CAGDRQRYGYTF
TRBV7-6	.	TRBJ2-7	.	TGTGCCAGCAGCCAGGGAGAGGCGTACGAGCAGTACTTC	CASSQGEAYEQYF
TRBV9	.	TRBJ2-1	TRBD2	TGTGCCAGCACGGGGGGAGTCTCCTACAATGAGCAGTTCTTC	CASTGGVSYNEQFF
TRBV29-1	.	TRBJ2-3	TRBD2	TGCAGCGTTGAAGGTAGCGGGAGTACAGATACGCAGTATTTT	CSVEGSGSTDTQYF
TRBV4-1	.	TRBJ2-1	.	TGCGCCAGCAGCCGCGGGCCGGTGAATGAGCAGTTCTTC	CASSRGPVNEQFF
TRBV7-9	.	TRBJ2-3	.	TGTGCCGGCACAGATACGCAGTATTTT	CAGTDTQYF
TRBV30	.	TRBJ2-7	.	TGTGCCTGGAGTGTCTCCGGACTGTACGAGCAGTACTTC	CAWSVSGLYEQYF
TRBV10-3	few	TRBJ2-5	TRBD2	TGTGCCATCAGGGGACTAGCGGGAGAGACCCAGTACTTC	CAIRGLAGETQYF
TRBV5-1	.	TRBJ1-1	TRBD1	TGCGCCAGCAGCTTGACTACAGGGGGCAACACTGAAGCTTTCTTT	CASSLTTGGNTEAFF
TRBV7-2	.	TRBJ1-1	.	TGTGCCAGCAGCCCTCTCAGGGGTTACACTGAAGCTTTCTTT	CASSPLRGYTEAFF
TRBV7-3	few	TRBJ2-1	.	TGTGCCAGCGCCCTAGGGACTGTCTCCTACAATGAGCAGTTCTTC	CASALGTVSYNEQFF
TRBV7-9	.	TRBJ2-5	.	TGTGCCAGCAGCTTAGGTTCAGAGACCCAGTACTTC	CASSLGSETQYF
TRBV5-8	.	TRBJ2-1	.	TGTGCCAGCAGCTTTAGCGGCCCCAATGAGCAGTTCTTC	CASSFSGPNEQFF
TRBV27	few	TRBJ2-2	TRBD2	TGTGCCAGCAGGCTCGGAGCGGGAGCGAACGGGGAGCTGTTTTTT	CASRLGAGANGELFF
TRBV27	.	TRBJ2-4	.	TGTGCCAGCAGCCAGACAGGAGTCAACATTCAGTACTTC	CASSQTGVNIQYF
TRBV4-1	.	TRBJ2-3	.	TGCGCCAGCAGCTCCGGGACCTATACAGATACGCAGTATTTT	CASSSGTYTDTQYF
TRBV5-1	few	TRBJ1-1	TRBD1	TGCGCCAGCAGCGCATACAGGGGATACACTGAAGCTTTCTTT	CASSAYRGYTEAFF
TRBV6-5	.	TRBJ2-5	.	TGTGCCAGCAGATCTGGGGAGGCCCAGTACTTC	CASRSGEAQYF
TRBV9	.	TRBJ2-1	TRBD2	TGTGCCAGCAGCGTGCGAGCGGGAGGGAACGATGAGCAGTTCTTC	CASSVRAGGNDEQFF
TRBV5-6	.	TRBJ2-7	TRBD2	TGTGCCAGCAGCCCTGGACTAGCGGAATACGAGCAGTACTTC	CASSPGLAEYEQYF
TRBV27	.	TRBJ2-1	TRBD2	TGTGCCAGCAGTCTAGGGACTAGCGGACGGAATGAGCAGTTCTTC	CASSLGTSGRNEQFF
TRBV27	.	TRBJ2-5	.	TGTGCCAGCAGCCTAGGGGAGACCCAGTACTTC	CASSLGETQYF
TRBV27	.	TRBJ2-1	.	TGTGCCAGCAGTATCTCCATGGCTAGGGAGCAGTTCTTC	CASSISMAREQFF
TRBV4-1	.	TRBJ2-1	TRBD2	TGCGCCAGCAGCCAAGATCTGACTAGCGGGAGGTATGAGCAGTTCTTC	CASSQDLTSGRYEQFF
TRBV11-2	medium-sized	TRBJ1-5	.	TGTGCCAGCAGCTTAGGTGGTCAGCCCCAGCATTTT	CASSLGGQPQHF
TRBV5-4	.	TRBJ2-2	.	TGTGCCAGCAGCCCATCAGGAGGGCACACCGGGGAGCTGTTTTTT	CASSPSGGHTGELFF
TRBV27	.	TRBJ1-5	.	TGTGCCAGCAGTTTAAGAGTAGGGGGACCAAGCAATCAGCCCCAGCATTTT	CASSLRVGGPSNQPQHF
TRBV19	.	TRBJ1-5	.	TGTGCCAGTAGTTATGGCAGAGCCAATCAGCCCCAGCATTTT	CASSYGRANQPQHF
TRBV9	few	TRBJ2-7	.	TGTGCCAGCAGCGGTTTGGGCTACGAGCAGTACTTC	CASSGLGYEQYF
TRBV25-1	.	TRBJ2-1	.	TGTGCCAGCAGTCCGGCGGGTATGTACAATGAGCAGTTCTTC	CASSPAGMYNEQFF
TRBV4-1	many	TRBJ2-1	.	TGCGCCAGCAGCCCCGGCAATGAGCAGTTCTTC	CASSPGNEQFF
TRBV7-8	once	TRBJ2-7	.	TGTGCCAGCAGCTTGGGCCATACCGAGCAGTACTTC	CASSLGHTEQYF
TRBV29-1	.	TRBJ2-1	TRBD2	TGCAGCGTTGATGAGACTAGCGGGAGGCTTGAGCAGTTCTTC	CSVDETSGRLEQFF
TRBV27	.	TRBJ1-1	.	TGTGCCAGCAGTTTGTGGGGGCGAGCTTTCTTT	CASSLWGRAFF